The next 5 T cell receptor beta chains were all read from a single sample in a study of breast tumors, draining lymph nodes, adjacent tissues. Axillary draining lymph nodes of breast cancer patients supplied the node samples. MiXCR, run by TCRdb on the multiplex PCR reads, gives a single entry per CDR3 protein. The data show fewer than 150,000 distinct CDR3 sequences, less than 25% seen once. The specimen was axillary lymph node tissue. The receptors were gathered from a female donor with breast cancer. Some clones in this sample may be carry-over from other donors' samples.

This clonotype has a handful of counts. The chain links TRBV2 to TRBJ1-5, with D possibly TRBD1 on 5 matching bases. The V gene's germline CDR1 is SNHLY and CDR2 FYNNEI. The V end was cut by 11 bases, the J end by 8 bases, with 22 bases between. The CDR3 extends over 14 amino acids. As DNA, the CDR3 is TGTGCCTGCAAGTGGGTTGGGGCAAATGAGCCCCAGCATTTT. Translated, it gives CACKWVGANEPQHF.

Many counts were recorded for this clonotype. The V gene is TRBV7-3, the J gene TRBJ2-3; possible D gene TRBD1, 7 bases. Trimming shortened V by 2 bases and J by 2 bases, and 14 bases separated the two germline ends. Germline CDR1 is SGHTA and CDR2 is FQGTGA. The CDR3 is 16 amino acids. Here the CDR3 reads CASSLGGGRPTDTQYF. The CDR3 coding sequence is TGTGCCAGCAGCTTAGGAGGGGGCCGTCCCACAGATACGCAGTATTTT.

As concerns this clonotype: A much larger clone differs by one base, so this may be a read error. The CDR3 does not close with the conserved phenylalanine or tryptophan, likely indicating a read error. The rearrangement uses TRBV2 and TRBJ2-6; D ambiguous. The CDR3 extends over 16 amino acids. Germline CDR1 SNHLY, CDR2 FYNNEI. Trimming stripped 1 base from V and 0 bases from J, with 7 bases between. The CDR3 reads CASSEDYSSGANVLTV. CDR3 DNA sequence: TGTGCCAGCAGTGAAGATTATAGCTCTGGGGCCAACGTCCTGACTGTC.

This clonotype was counted many times. This chain joins TRBV6-1 and TRBJ1-2; 11 bases align to TRBD1. V trimming: 7 bases; J trimming: 11 bases; junction bases outside the gene matches: 12. The CDR3 is made up of 14 amino acids. Per germline, CDR1 MNHNS and CDR2 SASEGT. The CDR3 reads CASIPGTGGPLYTF. CDR3 nucleotide sequence: TGTGCCAGCATCCCCGGGACAGGGGGTCCCCTGTACACCTTC.

There are many counts of this clonotype. This rearrangement joins TRBV6-5 to TRBJ1-2; tentative D call: TRBD1 (6 bases). From germline, CDR1 is MNHEY and CDR2 SVGAGI. This CDR3 region has 13 residues. V was clipped by 8 bases and J by 8 bases, with 18 bases between them. CDR3 protein: CASAQDRFHGYTF. The CDR3 coding sequence is TGTGCCAGCGCCCAAGACAGGTTTCACGGCTACACCTTC.